These 31 T cell receptor beta chains share one sample of origin, sequenced in a study of blood T cell repertoires in COVID-19. Clones were sequenced by immunoSEQ multiplex PCR, and TCRdb holds only the in-frame ones, with some missing. Of some 74,000 clones in the sample, less than 85% were seen once. Sequencing was done on a sample of peripheral blood. These receptors were taken from a woman of 80 years or more with acute or convalescent COVID-19.

The gene calls are TRBV10-1 and TRBJ1-6; 7 positions match TRBD1. From germline, CDR1 is WNHNN and CDR2 SYGVQD (reference sequence). This CDR3 is 14 amino acids long. V was clipped by 5 bases and J by 6 bases; unmatched bases: 4. CDR3 DNA: TGCGCCAGCAGTAACAGGGGTCCTAATTCACCCCTCCACTTT. It is translated as CASSNRGPNSPLHF.

DNA for the CDR3: TGTGCCAGCAGCTTGGGACAGGGATCCTACGAGCAGTACTTC. Protein sequence: CASSLGQGSYEQYF. The chain couples TRBV9 to TRBJ2-7; 9 nucleotides match TRBD1. Trimming removed 4 bases from V and 1 base from J; junction bases left unmatched: 3. Germline values: CDR1 SGDLS, CDR2 YYNGEE. This CDR3 has 14 residues.

The chain couples TRBV5-1 to TRBJ2-3; D gene unclear. The CDR3 extends over 14 amino acids. Trimming cost V 3 bases and J 2 bases, with 10 bases left between them. Germline V gives CDR1 SGHRS, CDR2 YFSETQ. The CDR3 nucleotides are TGCGCCAGCAGCTCTGGTGACAACACAGATACGCAGTATTTT. It codes for CASSSGDNTDTQYF.

The chain recombines TRBV5-8 with TRBJ2-3; D is possibly TRBD2 (7 bases). CDR1 and CDR2 (germline): SGHTS, YDEGEE. The CDR3 runs 14 residues. Between the trimmed V and J ends, which lost 0 bases and 6 bases, there was a span of 11 bases. The CDR3 coding sequence is TGTGCCAGCAGCTTGGCGGGGGGCGGCGATACGCAGTATTTT. It codes for CASSLAGGGDTQYF.

The chain couples TRBV5-4 to TRBJ2-5; 12 nucleotides match TRBD2. Germline V gene sequence: CDR1 SGHNT, CDR2 YYREEE (reference sequence). This CDR3 region has 15 residues. V shed 4 bases and J 5 bases; nucleotides not matched to a gene: 6. CDR3 nucleotide sequence: TGTGCCAGCAGCCTAGCGGGAGGGCCGGGGGAGACCCAGTACTTC. Translation gives CASSLAGGPGETQYF.

The chain is built from TRBV5-1 and TRBJ1-2; 10 bases match TRBD1. The germline gives CDR1 SGHRS, CDR2 YFSETQ. CDR3 length equals 17 residues. J gave up 0 bases and V 2 bases, and 7 bases lay outside the gene matches. In nucleotides, the CDR3 is TGCGCCAGCAGCTTAACCGGGACAGGGGCTGCTAACTATGGCTACACCTTC. Translating gives CASSLTGTGAANYGYTF.

The chain recombines TRBV3-1 (or the pseudogene TRBV3-2) with TRBJ1-4, with TRBD1 matching over 9 bases. V shed 5 bases and J 8 bases; nucleotides not matched to a gene: 6. Per germline, CDR1 LGHDT and CDR2 YNNKEL (reference sequence). The CDR3 runs 14 residues. The CDR3 here is CASSGGQGNEKLFF. DNA for the CDR3: TGTGCCAGCAGCGGGGGACAGGGAAACGAAAAACTGTTTTTT.

The chain combines TRBV27 with TRBJ1-2; perhaps TRBD1 as D (6 bases). Per the germline V gene, CDR1 is MNHEY and CDR2 is SMNVEV (reference sequence). This CDR3 has 13 amino acids. The V end lost 6 bases, the J end lost 4 bases, and 12 bases lay between the germline ends. Here the CDR3 DNA reads TGTGCCAGCAGACCGACAGGTAGCTATGGCTACACCTTC. It translates to CASRPTGSYGYTF.

This sequence joins TRBV24-1 and TRBJ2-2, with 10 bases that match TRBD2. Germline V gives CDR1 KGHDR, CDR2 SFDVKD. Losses at the gene ends were 3 bases for V and 6 bases for J; bases not matched to a gene: 6. CDR3 length equals 16 residues. CDR3 sequence (DNA): TGTGCCACCAGTGATACACTAGCGGGAAACCCCGGGGAGCTGTTTTTT. It codes for CATSDTLAGNPGELFF.

V gene TRBV7-8 combines with J gene TRBJ2-1; the D gene is possibly TRBD2 (6 bases). The CDR3 consists of 15 residues. V was trimmed by 2 bases and J by 6 bases, leaving 14 bases between them. CDR1 is SGHVS, CDR2 FQNEAQ, per germline. For the CDR3, the DNA is TGTGCCAGCAGCTTATTGCAGGGAGGAAGCAATGAGCAGTTCTTC. Amino acid sequence: CASSLLQGGSNEQFF.

The gene calls are TRBV19 and TRBJ1-1; D possibly corresponds to TRBD1 (6 bases). CDR1 is LNHDA, CDR2 SQIVND, per germline (reference sequence). The CDR3 is 14 amino acids. Trimming stripped 2 bases from V and 5 bases from J, with 12 bases between. CDR3 protein: CASSIQQGRTEAFF. The CDR3 bases are TGTGCCAGTAGTATACAACAGGGAAGAACTGAAGCTTTCTTT.

V is TRBV5-1 and J is TRBJ1-4; no clear D. The CDR3 contains 14 residues. Deletions cut 4 bases from V and 3 bases from J, with 10 bases between. Germline V gene sequence: CDR1 SGHRS, CDR2 YFSETQ. CDR3 sequence: CASSTGSANEKLFF. CDR3 nucleotide sequence: TGCGCCAGCAGCACGGGATCTGCTAATGAAAAACTGTTTTTT.

J is TRBJ1-1 and V is TRBV3-1 (or the pseudogene TRBV3-2); D is possibly TRBD1 (5 bases). From germline, CDR1 is LGHDT and CDR2 YNNKEL (reference sequence). The CDR3 is 15 amino acids. V gave up 1 base and J gave up 2 bases, with 11 bases separating them. This chain's CDR3 is CASSQVWTRNTEAFF. As DNA, the CDR3 is TGTGCCAGCAGCCAAGTCTGGACAAGAAACACTGAAGCTTTCTTT.

J is TRBJ2-1 and V is TRBV6-5, with 8 bases identical to TRBD2. The CDR3 runs to 15 residues. Germline V gene data show CDR1 as MNHEY and CDR2 as SVGAGI. J lost 4 bases, V lost 6 bases, and 8 bases had no gene match. The CDR3 region has the DNA TGTGCCAGCAGCACTAAGCGGGAGCGATACAATGAGCAGTTCTTC. It is translated as CASSTKRERYNEQFF.

CDR3 protein: CASSLRGLIYNEQFF. For the CDR3, the DNA is TGTGCCAGCAGCTTGAGGGGACTAATCTACAATGAGCAGTTCTTC. The V call is TRBV7-8, the J call TRBJ2-1, with TRBD2 matching over 7 bases. Germline CDR1 and CDR2: SGHVS and FQNEAQ. This CDR3 has 15 amino acids. V dropped 3 bases and J dropped 3; count of bases not matched to a gene: 5.

This clone was detected a few times. The chain has TRBV5-4 and TRBJ2-3, with 7 bases aligning to TRBD1. The J segment lost 6 bases and the V segment lost 4 bases, leaving 17 bases of the junction unmatched. This CDR3 contains 17 residues. From germline, CDR1 is SGHNT and CDR2 YYREEE (reference sequence). CDR3 bases: TGTGCCAGCAGCCCAAGGGCCAGGGGGTATGGGCGGGATACGCAGTATTTT. It yields the protein CASSPRARGYGRDTQYF. The variable domain in full, with the rest retrieved from reference TRBV5-4 and TRBJ2-3, is ETGVTQSPTHLIKTRGQQVTLRCSSQSGHNTVSWYQQALGQGPQFIFQYYREEENGRGNFPPRFSGLQFPNYSSELNVNALELDDSALYLCASSPRARGYGRDTQYFGPGTRLTVL.

The chain joins TRBV10-3 to TRBJ1-1; 9 bases are a match to TRBD1. Trimming took 11 bases from V and 6 from J; bases not matched to a gene: 7. Per the germline V gene, CDR1 is ENHRY and CDR2 is SYGVKD. The CDR3 has 12 residues. CDR3 DNA: TGTGCCGTACAGGGGGCAGGGGCTGAAGCTTTCTTT. As protein: CAVQGAGAEAFF.

V usage is TRBV20-1 and J usage is TRBJ1-5; perhaps TRBD1 as D (5 bases). CDR1 and CDR2 from the germline V gene are DFQATT and SNEGSKA (reference sequence). The CDR3 runs 15 residues. Trimming cost V 3 bases and J 0 bases, with 12 bases left between them. The CDR3 is CSASKRQSSNQPQHF. CDR3 nucleotides: TGCAGTGCTAGTAAAAGACAGTCTAGCAATCAGCCCCAGCATTTT.

The table lists this clone with a few counts. The chain couples TRBV10-2 to TRBJ2-7, with D possibly matching TRBD1 (6 bases). CDR1 and CDR2 from the germline V gene are WSHSY and SAAADI. The CDR3 has 16 residues. V lost 2 bases to trimming and J lost 3 bases, with 17 bases between them. The CDR3: CASSEPNRVGNYEQYF. Written as DNA, the CDR3 is TGCGCCAGCAGTGAGCCGAACAGGGTAGGAAACTACGAGCAGTACTTC.

The rearrangement links TRBV2 to TRBJ1-1; no clear D. V dropped 2 bases and J dropped 1 base, with 5 bases sitting between them. Looked up from germline, CDR1 is SNHLY and CDR2 is FYNNEI. The length of the CDR3 is 13 residues. CDR3 residues: CASSERENTEAFF. CDR3 nucleotides: TGTGCCAGCAGTGAACGGGAGAACACTGAAGCTTTCTTT.

The chain links TRBV24-1 to TRBJ2-1; 10 bases are shared with TRBD2. Germline V gene lookup returns CDR1 KGHDR and CDR2 SFDVKD. Germline trimming cut 3 bases from V and 7 bases from J; bases unmatched to any gene: 8. The CDR3 runs to 16 residues. CDR3 residues: CATSDPSSGGGNEQFF. The CDR3 bases are TGTGCCACCAGTGATCCTTCTAGCGGGGGAGGGAATGAGCAGTTCTTC.

The chain links TRBV5-5 to TRBJ2-7; 12 bases align to TRBD1. This CDR3 is 17 amino acids long. The J segment lost 3 bases and the V segment lost 8 bases, leaving 15 bases of the junction unmatched. The germline V gene has CDR1 SGHKS and CDR2 YYEKEE (reference sequence). DNA for the CDR3: TGTGCCAGTCGTCAGGGGACAGGGGGCCTGAGGGGCTACGAGCAGTACTTC. Protein sequence: CASRQGTGGLRGYEQYF. Full variable domain (missing parts from reference TRBV5-5 and TRBJ2-7): DAGVTQSPTHLIKTRGQQVTLRCSPISGHKSVSWYQQVLGQGPQFIFQYYEKEERGRGNFPDRFSARQFPNYSSELNVNALLLGDSALYLCASRQGTGGLRGYEQYFGPGTRLTVT.

The rearrangement links TRBV7-2 to TRBJ1-2; 11 bases are shared with TRBD1. The V gene's germline CDR1 is SGHTA and CDR2 FQGNSA. CDR3 size: 15 residues. Trimming at V came to 3 bases and at J to 5 bases, leaving 5 bases not matched to a gene. DNA of the CDR3: TGTGCCAGCAGCTTTGGGGACAGGGGGATATATGGCTACACCTTC. Residues: CASSFGDRGIYGYTF. The full variable domain, its missing parts supplied by reference TRBV7-2 and TRBJ1-2, is GAGVSQSPSNKVTEKGKDVELRCDPISGHTALYWYRQSLGQGLEFLIYFQGNSAPDKSGLPSDRFSAERTGGSVSTLTIQRTQQEDSAVYLCASSFGDRGIYGYTFGSGTRLTVV.

The sample holds a few counts of this clone. CDR3 sequence: CASSLGQQETQYF. CDR3 DNA sequence: TGCGCCAGCAGCTTGGGTCAGCAAGAGACCCAGTACTTC. The chain couples TRBV5-1 to TRBJ2-5, with D hard to call. CDR3 length: 13 residues. V shed 0 bases and J shed 2 bases, with 5 bases lying between them. Germline V gene data show CDR1 as SGHRS and CDR2 as YFSETQ.

The V and J genes are TRBV27 and TRBJ2-3; TRBD1 might be the D (5 bases). V lost 3 bases, J lost 3 bases, and 16 bases lay in between. Germline loops: CDR1 MNHEY, CDR2 SMNVEV (reference sequence). The CDR3 consists of 16 residues. The CDR3: CASSFNPGSSTDTQYF. The CDR3 coding sequence is TGTGCCAGCAGTTTTAATCCAGGGTCGTCTACAGATACGCAGTATTTT.

The rearrangement links TRBV6-5 to TRBJ1-1, with TRBD1 matching 7 bases. This CDR3 is 14 amino acids long. V was pared by 6 bases and J by 5 bases, with 9 bases of the junction left unmatched. Germline assignment: CDR1 MNHEY and CDR2 SVGAGI. The CDR3 reads CASRDWTGGTEAFF. The CDR3 region has the DNA TGTGCCAGCAGAGACTGGACAGGCGGGACTGAAGCTTTCTTT.

V is TRBV19 and J is TRBJ2-3; 10 bases line up with TRBD1. V dropped 6 bases and J dropped 1; count of bases not matched to a gene: 7. Germline values: CDR1 LNHDA, CDR2 SQIVND (reference sequence). CDR3 length equals 16 residues. The CDR3 DNA reads TGTGCCAGTAGGAGACAGGGGGCGCGGGGCACAGATACGCAGTATTTT. Amino acid sequence: CASRRQGARGTDTQYF.

The J gene is TRBJ1-2, the V gene TRBV5-4; the D gene is possibly TRBD1 (5 bases). In germline, CDR1 is SGHNT, CDR2 YYREEE (reference sequence). The CDR3 contains 13 residues. Between the trimmed V and J ends, which lost 5 bases and 3 bases, there was a span of 11 bases. The DNA of the CDR3 is TGTGCCAGCAGTCGGACGGGGGACTATGGCTACACCTTC. This codes for CASSRTGDYGYTF.

Written as DNA, the CDR3 is TGTGCCAGCAGCCAATACGACAGGCAGTTCTTC. It translates to CASSQYDRQFF. The chain recombines TRBV14 with TRBJ2-1, with D perhaps TRBD1 (5 bases). V was clipped by 2 bases and J by 12 bases, with 8 bases between them. Germline assignment: CDR1 SGHDN and CDR2 FVKESK. The CDR3 runs 11 residues. Complete variable domain (other parts from reference TRBV14 and TRBJ2-1): EAGVTQFPSHSVIEKGQTVTLRCDPISGHDNLYWYRRVMGKEIKFLLHFVKESKQDESGMPNNRFLAERTGGTYSTLKVQPAELEDSGVYFCASSQYDRQFFGPGTRLTVL.

This clone has more than one count but fewer than ten. The chain employs TRBV4-2 and TRBJ2-7; 7 nucleotides match TRBD2. The CDR3 spans 14 residues. J lost 3 bases, V lost 1 base, and 3 bases had no gene match. The germline V gene encodes CDR1 LGHNA and CDR2 YNFKEQ. CDR3 nucleotides: TGTGCCAGCAGCCAAGGGCTAGCGGACTACGAGCAGTACTTC. Amino acids: CASSQGLADYEQYF.

This rearrangement joins TRBV5-1 to TRBJ2-3; 7 positions agree with TRBD2. V shed 6 bases, J shed 3 bases, and the junction held 13 bases outside the gene matches. Germline CDR1 SGHRS, CDR2 YFSETQ. The CDR3 extends over 16 amino acids. This CDR3 reads CASTRTTSAGTDTQYF. The CDR3 bases are TGCGCCAGCACCCGGACCACTAGCGCTGGAACAGATACGCAGTATTTT.